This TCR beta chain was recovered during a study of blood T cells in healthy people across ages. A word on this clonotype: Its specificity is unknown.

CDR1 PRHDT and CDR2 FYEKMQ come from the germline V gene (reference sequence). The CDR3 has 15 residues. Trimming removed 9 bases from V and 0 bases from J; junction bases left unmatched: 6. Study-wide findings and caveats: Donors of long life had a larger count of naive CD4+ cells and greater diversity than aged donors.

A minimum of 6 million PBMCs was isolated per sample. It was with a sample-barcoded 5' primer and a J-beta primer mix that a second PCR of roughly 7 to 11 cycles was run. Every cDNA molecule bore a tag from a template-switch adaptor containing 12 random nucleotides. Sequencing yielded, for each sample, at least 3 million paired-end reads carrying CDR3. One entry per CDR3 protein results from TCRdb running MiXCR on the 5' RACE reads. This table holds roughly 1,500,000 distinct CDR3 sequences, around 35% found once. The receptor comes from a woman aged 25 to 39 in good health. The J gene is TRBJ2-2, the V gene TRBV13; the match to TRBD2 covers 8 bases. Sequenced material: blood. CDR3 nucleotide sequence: TGTGCCAGTAAAGCGGGGGTAACGAACACCGGGGAGCTGTTTTTT. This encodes CASKAGVTNTGELFF.